The 20 T cell receptor beta chains presented below share a single source sample, sequenced in a study of tumor-infiltrating lymphocytes in primary liver carcinoma. Starting material for RNA and DNA co-extraction consisted of roughly 19-31 mg of unsorted bulk tissue. Using a constant-region primer together with ProtoScript II reverse transcriptase, TCR beta cDNA was made from around 500 ng of total RNA. A slightly modified ARM-PCR protocol with three nested multiplex PCR rounds produced these TCR beta libraries. Each of the first two PCR rounds ran roughly 10 cycles with TRBV1-TRBV30 forward and C-beta reverse primers. TCRdb called the multiplex PCR reads again in MiXCR, with one record for every CDR3 protein. The top ten clones hold around 27% of a sample with about 100,000 distinct CDR3 sequences, roughly 70% of them seen once. The sequenced sample was tumor-adjacent normal liver tissue. These receptors were taken from a man in his forties with primary liver carcinoma and hepatitis B virus infection.

With regard to this clonotype: A much larger clone lies one base from this, so it may be a read error. V gene TRBV4-1 combines with J gene TRBJ2-2; possible D gene TRBD1, 6 bases. Germline loops: CDR1 MGHRA, CDR2 YSYEKL. This CDR3 contains 15 residues. CDR3: CASSQDQGSTGEPFF. The DNA of the CDR3 is TGCGCCAGCAGCCAAGATCAGGGGAGCACCGGGGAGCCGTTTTTT.

This clonotype came up many times. The V and J genes are TRBV12-3 or TRBV12-4 and TRBJ1-2; 9 bases are shared with TRBD1. The CDR3 totals 14 residues. Unmatched junction bases numbered 0, after V lost 1 base and J lost 3 bases. CDR3 residues: CASSLGQGDYGYTF. The DNA for the CDR3 is TGTGCCAGCAGTTTAGGACAGGGGGACTATGGCTACACCTTC.

A word on this clonotype: A read error may produce the germline difference seen at one junction end. This sequence joins TRBV11-1 and TRBJ2-5; D may be TRBD2 (5 bases). This CDR3 region has 19 residues. Germline V gene lookup returns CDR1 SGHAT and CDR2 FQDESV (reference sequence). CDR3 loop: CASNPPPEVRKDFQETQYF. CDR3 in DNA: TGTGCAAGCAACCCCCCCCCGGAGGTCAGGAAGGACTTCCAAGAGACCCAGTACTTC.

Concerning this clonotype: The junction shows a germline mismatch at one end, possibly a read error. The rearrangement links TRBV7-9 to TRBJ2-7, with TRBD2 matching 7 bases. Germline lookup yields CDR1 SEHNR and CDR2 FQNEAQ (reference sequence). This CDR3 has 15 residues. For the CDR3, the DNA is TGTGCCAGCAGCTTAGATAGCACTACCGGGCGGGAGCACTACTTC. Translation: CASSLDSTTGREHYF.

Note on this clonotype: Possible read error: a much larger clone is one base away. The V and J genes are TRBV4-1 and TRBJ2-7, with D uncertain. The CDR3 totals 15 residues. Germline CDR1 is MGHRA and CDR2 is YSYEKL. CDR3 protein: CASSQEPTRSYEHYF. The CDR3 DNA reads TGCGCCAGCAGCCAAGAACCCACCCGCTCCTACGAGCATTACTTC.

This chain joins TRBV2 and TRBJ2-2; no definite D call. V was pared by 4 bases and J by 3 bases, with 9 bases between. The CDR3 totals 14 residues. Germline loops: CDR1 SNHLY, CDR2 FYNNEI. The CDR3 DNA reads as TGTGCCAGCAGTGCCTTTCTTTACACCGGGGAGCTGTTTTTT. Protein sequence: CASSAFLYTGELFF.

On this clonotype: This could be a read error, since a much larger clone is one nucleotide away. CDR3: CAIRLASTDTQYF. The CDR3 DNA reads as TGTGCCATCAGACTAGCTTCCACAGATACGCAGTATTTT. V usage is TRBV10-3 and J usage is TRBJ2-3; maybe TRBD2 (6 bases). The CDR3 totals 13 residues. Germline V gene sequence: CDR1 ENHRY, CDR2 SYGVKD. Trimming took 6 bases from V and 2 from J, leaving 9 bases between them.

The genes are TRBV29-1 and TRBJ2-1; D is ambiguous. The CDR3 totals 13 residues. V gave up 3 bases and J gave up 5 bases, with 11 bases separating them. Germline lookup yields CDR1 SQVTM and CDR2 ANQGSEA. In DNA, the CDR3 is TGCAGCGTTGAGGATACTATTCACAATGAGCAGTTCTTC. Protein sequence: CSVEDTIHNEQFF.

Concerning this clonotype: The CDR3 carries no conserved terminal phenylalanine or tryptophan, so it likely arises from a read error. This sequence joins TRBV10-2 and TRBJ2-5; D possibly corresponds to TRBD2 (5 bases). Germline loops: CDR1 WSHSY, CDR2 SAAADI. CDR3 length: 11 residues. CDR3 in amino acids: CASSEGETQYC. In DNA, the CDR3 is TGCGCAAGCAGTGAGGGAGAGACCCAGTACTGC.

This clonotype was seen at least ten times. The J gene is TRBJ2-7, the V gene TRBV10-1; the D gene is possibly TRBD2 (6 bases). V was pared by 4 bases and J by 3 bases, with 13 bases between. This CDR3 contains 14 residues. The germline V gene encodes CDR1 WNHNN and CDR2 SYGVQD (reference sequence). CDR3 nucleotides: TGCGCCAGCAGTGGGGGTAGCGGAGACTACGAGCAGTACTTC. Its translation: CASSGGSGDYEQYF.

The V call is TRBV10-3, the J call TRBJ1-2; D ambiguous. V was shortened by 4 bases and J by 6 bases, with 18 bases between the two germline ends. Germline CDR1 reads ENHRY; CDR2 reads SYGVKD. The CDR3 loop spans 15 amino acids. In nucleotides, the CDR3 is TGTGCCATCAGTGGCCACCTCTTGGGGAAGGATGGCTACACCTTC. It specifies CAISGHLLGKDGYTF.

About this clonotype itself: With a much larger clone just one base away, this may be a read error. V is TRBV11-2 and J is TRBJ2-7; D might be TRBD1 or TRBD2, each matching 6 bases. CDR1 is SGHAT and CDR2 is FQNNGV in the germline V gene. CDR3 length equals 15 residues. Trimming stripped 1 base from V and 6 bases from J, with 16 bases between. The CDR3, as DNA: TGTGCCAGCAGCTTAGGACAGCCGGGGGCCTGCGAGCAGTACTTC. Encoded protein: CASSLGQPGACEQYF.

The table lists this clonotype with many counts. The CDR3 reads CASSGRDTEAFF. CDR3 nucleotide sequence: TGTGCCAGCAGCGGGAGGGACACTGAAGCTTTCTTT. The chain links TRBV5-4 to TRBJ1-1, with D unresolved. The ends were cut back, 4 bases at V and 3 bases at J, with 7 bases in the middle. CDR1 and CDR2 from the germline V gene are SGHNT and YYREEE (reference sequence). This CDR3 spans 12 amino acids.

This clonotype was detected ten times or more. The J gene is TRBJ2-1, the V gene TRBV5-4; D not certain. V lost 0 bases, J lost 8 bases, and 9 bases lay in between. CDR1 and CDR2 from the germline V gene are SGHNT and YYREEE (reference sequence). The CDR3 totals 13 residues. The CDR3 bases are TGTGCCAGCAGCTTGGAAGGATTGGATGAGCAGTTCTTC. Amino acids: CASSLEGLDEQFF.

The chain is built from TRBV11-2 and TRBJ2-1, with 8 bases identical to TRBD2. The CDR3 covers 15 residues. Germline V gene lookup returns CDR1 SGHAT and CDR2 FQNNGV. Germline trimming cut 9 bases from V and 7 bases from J; bases unmatched to any gene: 14. Here the CDR3 DNA reads TGTGCCAGTAGCCCACAGAGCGGGAGCGCTAATGAGCAGTTCTTC. Translating gives CASSPQSGSANEQFF.

For this clonotype: The junction differs from germline at one of its ends, possibly a read error. Written as DNA, the CDR3 is TGTGCCAGCAGTCCCCACGGACAGGGTAACACTGAAGTTTTCTTT. Amino acids: CASSPHGQGNTEVFF. The gene calls are TRBV28 and TRBJ1-1; 8 bases match TRBD1. The CDR3 covers 15 residues. CDR1 and CDR2 (germline): MDHEN, SYDVKM.

Many counts were recorded for this clonotype. The J gene is TRBJ1-2, the V gene TRBV6-5; 9 bases align to TRBD1. V gave up 5 bases and J gave up 6 bases; unmatched junction bases: 10. Germline V lookup: CDR1 MNHEY, CDR2 SVGAGI. The CDR3 consists of 15 residues. DNA of the CDR3: TGTGCCAGCAGTCGCGAACAGGGGGCTAGCCATGGCTACACCTTC. Translated, it gives CASSREQGASHGYTF.

About this clonotype: A read error may produce the germline difference seen at one junction end. The rearrangement joins TRBV11-1 to TRBJ2-3; D call uncertain. CDR3 length: 15 amino acids. CDR1 and CDR2 (germline): SGHAT, FQDESV (reference sequence). CDR3 bases: TGTCCCAGCAGCTACGGACCAGCCAGTGAAGATACGCAGTATTTT. It specifies CPSSYGPASEDTQYF.

V usage is TRBV5-1 and J usage is TRBJ1-1; tentative D call: TRBD1 (5 bases). CDR1 SGHRS and CDR2 YFSETQ come from the germline V gene. This CDR3 is 14 amino acids long. V was shortened by 2 bases and J by 1 base, with 9 bases between the two germline ends. The CDR3 DNA follows: TGCGCCAGCAGCTTTGGGGGTGCGAACACTGAAGCTTTCTTT. Translating gives CASSFGGANTEAFF.

By sample share, this clonotype is large. This sequence joins TRBV11-2 and TRBJ2-7; tentatively, D is TRBD2 (5 bases). Trimming removed 7 bases from V and 3 bases from J, with 16 bases in between. Germline CDR1 and CDR2: SGHAT and FQNNGV. This CDR3 spans 14 amino acids. The CDR3 is CASTLEYGDYEQYF. CDR3 in DNA: TGTGCCAGCACCCTAGAGTACGGGGACTACGAGCAGTACTTC.